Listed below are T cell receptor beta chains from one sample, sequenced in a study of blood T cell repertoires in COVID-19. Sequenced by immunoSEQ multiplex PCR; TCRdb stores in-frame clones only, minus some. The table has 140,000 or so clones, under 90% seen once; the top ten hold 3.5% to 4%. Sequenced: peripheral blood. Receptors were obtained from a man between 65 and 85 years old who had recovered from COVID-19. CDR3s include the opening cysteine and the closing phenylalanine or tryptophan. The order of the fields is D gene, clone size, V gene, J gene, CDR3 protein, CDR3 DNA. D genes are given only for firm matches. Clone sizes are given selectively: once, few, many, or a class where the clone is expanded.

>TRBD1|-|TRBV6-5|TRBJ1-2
CASSYQQGAGGYTF
TGTGCCAGCAGTTACCAACAGGGGGCAGGCGGCTACACCTTC
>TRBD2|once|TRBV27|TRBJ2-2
CASSLSGSGITGELFF
TGTGCCAGCAGTTTAAGCGGGAGCGGGATCACCGGGGAGCTGTTTTTT
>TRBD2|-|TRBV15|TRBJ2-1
CATTPGSGPYNEQFF
TGTGCCACCACTCCGGGTAGCGGGCCCTACAATGAGCAGTTCTTC
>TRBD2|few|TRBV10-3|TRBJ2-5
CATGLAGEGETQYF
TGTGCCACTGGACTAGCGGGAGAAGGAGAGACCCAGTACTTC
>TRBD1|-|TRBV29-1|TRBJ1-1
CSVHPFAGGGTEAFF
TGCAGCGTTCATCCTTTTGCAGGGGGCGGAACTGAAGCTTTCTTT
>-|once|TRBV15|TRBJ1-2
CATSRVGGNYGYTF
TGTGCCACCAGCAGAGTAGGCGGTAACTATGGCTACACCTTC
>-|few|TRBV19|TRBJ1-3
CASHRQDSSGNTIYF
TGTGCCAGCCATAGACAGGACAGCTCTGGAAACACCATATATTTT
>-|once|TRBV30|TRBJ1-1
CAWIIGNTEAFF
TGTGCCTGGATCATCGGGAACACTGAAGCTTTCTTT
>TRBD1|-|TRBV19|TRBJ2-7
CASTSGQGYEQYF
TGTGCCAGTACATCGGGACAGGGGTACGAGCAGTACTTC
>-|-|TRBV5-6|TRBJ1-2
CASSRLTGIDYGYTF
TGTGCCAGCAGCCGACTGACAGGAATTGACTATGGCTACACCTTC
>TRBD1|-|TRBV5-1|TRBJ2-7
CASASRTGVTYEQYF
TGCGCCAGCGCGTCAAGGACAGGGGTCACCTACGAGCAGTACTTC
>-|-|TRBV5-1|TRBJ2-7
CASSPDRPYYEQYF
TGCGCCAGCAGCCCGGACAGACCGTACTACGAGCAGTACTTC
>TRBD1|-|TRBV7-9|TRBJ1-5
CACSRGTGDQPQHF
TGTGCCTGCAGCAGGGGGACAGGGGACCAGCCCCAGCATTTT
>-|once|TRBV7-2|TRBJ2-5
CASSLWISTAQATQYF
TGTGCCAGCAGCTTATGGATCTCGACAGCTCAGGCGACCCAGTACTTC
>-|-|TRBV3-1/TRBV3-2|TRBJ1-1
CASSFLIGRNTEAFF
TGTGCCAGCAGCTTCCTTATAGGGAGGAACACTGAAGCTTTCTTT
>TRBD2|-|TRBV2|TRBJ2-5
CASGLAGGETQYF
TGTGCCAGCGGACTAGCGGGAGGAGAGACCCAGTACTTC
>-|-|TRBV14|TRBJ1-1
CASSHLVSSRAFF
TGTGCCAGCAGCCACCTCGTGAGCTCGAGAGCTTTCTTT
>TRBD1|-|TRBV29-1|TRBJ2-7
CSVEGQGNYEQYF
TGCAGCGTTGAAGGACAGGGGAACTACGAGCAGTACTTC
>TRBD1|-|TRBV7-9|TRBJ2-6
CASSPRQGGVSGANVLTF
TGTGCCAGCAGCCCCCGACAGGGGGGTGTCTCTGGGGCCAACGTCCTGACTTTC
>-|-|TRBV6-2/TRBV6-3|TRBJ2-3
CASSYSGDLYTQYF
TGTGCCAGCAGTTACTCCGGGGATCTATATACGCAGTATTTT
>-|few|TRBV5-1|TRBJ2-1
CASSPYGGKSYNEQFF
TGCGCCAGCAGCCCCTACGGAGGAAAGTCCTACAATGAGCAGTTCTTC
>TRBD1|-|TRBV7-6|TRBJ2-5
CASSGQGARETQYF
TGTGCCAGTAGCGGACAGGGGGCTCGAGAGACCCAGTACTTC
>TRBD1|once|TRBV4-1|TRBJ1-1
CASSQDPTGTGVNTEAFF
TGCGCCAGCAGCCAAGATCCGACCGGGACAGGGGTGAACACTGAAGCTTTCTTT
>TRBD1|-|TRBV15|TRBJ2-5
CATSGGGTGEETQYF
TGTGCCACCAGCGGGGGTGGGACAGGGGAAGAGACCCAGTACTTC
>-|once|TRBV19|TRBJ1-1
CASSISTGYTEAFF
TGTGCCAGTAGTATAAGTACAGGGTACACTGAAGCTTTCTTT
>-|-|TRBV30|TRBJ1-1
CAWSARGAEAFF
TGTGCCTGGAGTGCCAGGGGTGCTGAAGCTTTCTTT
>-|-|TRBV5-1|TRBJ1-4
CASRYDSTTNEKLFF
TGCGCCAGCAGGTATGACAGCACAACTAATGAAAAACTGTTTTTT
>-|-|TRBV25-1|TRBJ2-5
CASSENREETQYF
TGTGCCAGCAGCGAGAACAGGGAAGAGACCCAGTACTTC
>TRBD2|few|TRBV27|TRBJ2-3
CASGASGSTDTQYF
TGTGCCAGTGGGGCTAGCGGAAGCACAGATACGCAGTATTTT
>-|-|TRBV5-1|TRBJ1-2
CASSPTGREDDGYTF
TGCGCCAGCAGCCCCACGGGTAGGGAGGATGATGGCTACACCTTC
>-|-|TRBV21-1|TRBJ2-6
CASSKILVWCGANVLTF
TGTGCCAGCAGCAAAATCCTAGTTTGGTGTGGGGCCAACGTCCTGACTTTC
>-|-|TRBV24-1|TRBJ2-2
CATSDSIWGQGNTGELFF
TGTGCCACCAGTGATTCGATCTGGGGACAAGGGAACACCGGGGAGCTGTTTTTT
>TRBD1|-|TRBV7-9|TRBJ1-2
CASRRQGSWGYTF
TGTGCCAGCAGACGACAGGGCTCGTGGGGCTACACCTTC
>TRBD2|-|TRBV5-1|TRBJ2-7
CASSLLAGVAYEQYF
TGCGCCAGCAGTCTTCTGGCGGGAGTGGCCTACGAGCAGTACTTC
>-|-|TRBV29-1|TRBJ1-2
CSVEGVGVGYTF
TGCAGCGTTGAAGGAGTAGGGGTTGGCTACACCTTC
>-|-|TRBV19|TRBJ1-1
CASTEAGVRTEAFF
TGTGCCAGTACGGAAGCAGGGGTGAGGACTGAAGCTTTCTTT
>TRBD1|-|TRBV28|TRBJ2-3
CASRETGGAADTQYF
TGTGCCAGCAGAGAAACAGGGGGCGCGGCAGATACGCAGTATTTT
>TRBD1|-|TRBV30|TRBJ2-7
CAWSPKGQGGGYEQYF
TGTGCCTGGAGCCCAAAAGGACAGGGTGGGGGGTACGAGCAGTACTTC
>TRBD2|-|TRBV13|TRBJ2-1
CASSVSGSGDEQFF
TGTGCCAGCAGCGTTAGCGGGAGTGGAGATGAGCAGTTCTTC
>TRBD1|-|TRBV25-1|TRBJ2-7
CASSEPGQGIHEQYF
TGTGCCAGCAGCGAACCGGGACAGGGTATCCACGAGCAGTACTTC
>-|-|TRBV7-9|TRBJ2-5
CASSRETQYF
TGTGCCAGCTCCCGGGAGACCCAGTACTTC
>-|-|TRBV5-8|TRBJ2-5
CASSLEGEETQYF
TGTGCCAGCAGCTTGGAGGGGGAAGAGACCCAGTACTTC
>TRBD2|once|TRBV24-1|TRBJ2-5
CAIQSLAGQETQYF
TGTGCCATCCAGAGTCTAGCGGGTCAAGAGACCCAGTACTTC
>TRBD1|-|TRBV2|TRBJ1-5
CASSRDNRGQPQHF
TGTGCCAGCAGTCGGGATAACAGGGGACAGCCCCAGCATTTT
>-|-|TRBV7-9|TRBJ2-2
CASSPMTGELFF
TGTGCCAGCAGTCCAATGACCGGGGAGCTGTTTTTT
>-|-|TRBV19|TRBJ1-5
CASSRASNQPQHF
TGTGCCAGTAGTAGGGCAAGCAATCAGCCCCAGCATTTT
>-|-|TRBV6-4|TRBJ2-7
CASSDPGVVDEQYF
TGTGCCAGCAGTGACCCAGGCGTCGTGGACGAGCAGTACTTC
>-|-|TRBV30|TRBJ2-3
CAWSPGSTDTQYF
TGTGCCTGGTCCCCGGGGTCCACAGATACGCAGTATTTT
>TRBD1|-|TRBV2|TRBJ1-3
CASRPGQGNTIYF
TGTGCCAGCAGGCCGGGACAGGGAAACACCATATATTTT
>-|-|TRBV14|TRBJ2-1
CASSQDLRGGTYNEQFF
TGTGCCAGCAGCCAAGATTTGCGGGGCGGGACCTACAATGAGCAGTTCTTC
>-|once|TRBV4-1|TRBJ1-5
CASSRSSGTGQPQHF
TGCGCCAGCAGCCGTTCCTCGGGTACGGGTCAGCCCCAGCATTTT
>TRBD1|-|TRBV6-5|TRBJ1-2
CASRADRGLDGYTF
TGTGCCAGCAGAGCGGACAGGGGGCTCGATGGCTACACCTTC
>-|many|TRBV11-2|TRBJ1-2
CASSPGNGRGGMGYTF
TGTGCCAGCAGCCCAGGGAATGGACGAGGTGGGATGGGCTACACCTTC